This T cell receptor (beta chain) is drawn from a study of T cells in Graves' hyperthyroidism and ophthalmopathy (dated by TCRdb to between 2017 and 2020). About the full investigation: Peripheral blood was sampled at the time of initial diagnosis, prior to any treatment. To identify TCR V-J signatures that set the groups apart, the researchers used a discovery cohort of more than 95 patients, made up of about 44 with Graves' ophthalmopathy and some 55 with stable Graves' hyperthyroidism. Whether ophthalmopathy could be predicted prospectively was tested in an independent validation cohort made up of 18 to 20 hyperthyroidism patients plus 17 patients who later progressed to ophthalmopathy. The 100 discovery patients were randomly divided into training and test sets at a 7:3 ratio. In addition, the study compared T-cell repertoires in thyroid tissue and in blood from six Graves' hyperthyroidism patients. After sampling, hyperthyroidism patients received methimazole starting at 30 mg daily, and ophthalmopathy patients received high-dose intravenous methylprednisolone. The paper reports TCR Vbeta CDR3 sequencing of fewer than 150 peripheral blood samples: under 45 ophthalmopathy, some 80 hyperthyroidism and around 17 progressor patients.

The study at large found these results: In validation, the model predicted progression to ophthalmopathy with approximately 70% sensitivity and less than 75% specificity, a median of about 6.7 months before onset. Most expanded thyroid clonotypes (frequency above 0.001) were also found in blood, which suggests that blood repertoires may mirror thyroid immune responses. Ophthalmopathy was separated from stable hyperthyroidism by a 13 V-J signature model, with around 88% sensitivity and approximately 81% specificity obtained in cross-validation and 80%/75% obtained in testing. No statistical method was used to fix the sample size in advance, and group allocation was not hidden from the investigators.

From cysteine to phenylalanine, the CDR3 is 13 amino acids long. The kept DNA is CDR3 alone, 39 bases in frame from the first base. CDR1 and CDR2, looked up from the germline V gene (reference sequence), are GTSNPN and SVGIG. V loses 4 bases at its end and J loses 6 bases; junction bases beyond the gene matches: 4. This clonotype was seen many times. The clone's antigen remains unknown. No base qualities exist here, and no much larger clone lies one base off it. Amplification of TCR beta CDR3 regions was carried out from RNA transcripts. A first-round RT-PCR of the TCR CDR3 used the HTBI primer set with the Qiagen OneStep RT-PCR kit. The libraries were constructed in a second round of multiplex PCR and then size-selected and purified. Libraries were sequenced paired-end with 100 bp reads on an Illumina HiSeq2000. Per the source publication's procedure: SOAPnuke was used to process the raw data, with reads discarded if the reads contained adapters or uncalled bases, had a mean Phred below 15, or lacked an exact constant-primer or identifier match. High-quality paired reads were merged with COPE v1.2.5, and unique nucleotide sequences were defined as clonotypes. MiTCR v1.1 was used to align clonotypes to the IMGT TRBV, TRBD and TRBJ reference segments. The analysis included only V-J combinations with a frequency above 0.0001, which together covered approximately 99% of the repertoires. A TCS score was defined as the ratio between F50 (clonal expansion) and ExV (chaos), using BLOSUM62-based TCRdist between CDR3 peptides within each V-J. Welch's t-statistics and random forest reduced fewer than 600 V-J features to roughly 13, which were used in a naive Bayes classifier (R e1071). The public reads were reprocessed in TCRdb via fastp at Q25 and MiXCR, keeping in-frame beta chains. A single entry per CDR3 protein holds the most common genes and DNA from its merged rows. The V and J calls come from TCRdb's annotation, not from the publication. Across this sample there are over 200,000 distinct CDR3 sequences, with about 14% seen only once. The ten largest account for 10% to 15% of the sample.

The hyperthyroidism patients were between 18 and 65 years old and newly diagnosed, with a disease duration of less than 2 months. Patients with uncontrolled infections, other autoimmune diseases, pregnancy or lactation were excluded. Diagnoses were established on the basis of clinical symptoms, serum thyroxine and TRAb, thyroid ultrasound, and orbital computed tomography. Blood from progressor patients was drawn when they were first diagnosed with hyperthyroidism, before any ophthalmopathy symptoms appeared. PBMCs were separated from approximately 9.9 ml of fresh peripheral blood using Ficoll-Paque density gradient centrifugation. Progressor patients were initially diagnosed with Graves' hyperthyroidism and developed ophthalmopathy during follow-up. Trizol reagent was used to extract total RNA, and RNA quality was then checked on an Agilent 2100 Bioanalyzer.

The chain couples TRBV30 to TRBJ2-3; 10 middle bases align to TRBD2. This clonotype was sampled from a woman in her 40s with Graves' hyperthyroidism that later progressed to Graves' ophthalmopathy. The sample taken for sequencing was blood. The DNA is TGTGCCTGGACGACTAGCGGGTTTGATACGCAGTATTTT. Translated, it reads CAWTTSGFDTQYF.